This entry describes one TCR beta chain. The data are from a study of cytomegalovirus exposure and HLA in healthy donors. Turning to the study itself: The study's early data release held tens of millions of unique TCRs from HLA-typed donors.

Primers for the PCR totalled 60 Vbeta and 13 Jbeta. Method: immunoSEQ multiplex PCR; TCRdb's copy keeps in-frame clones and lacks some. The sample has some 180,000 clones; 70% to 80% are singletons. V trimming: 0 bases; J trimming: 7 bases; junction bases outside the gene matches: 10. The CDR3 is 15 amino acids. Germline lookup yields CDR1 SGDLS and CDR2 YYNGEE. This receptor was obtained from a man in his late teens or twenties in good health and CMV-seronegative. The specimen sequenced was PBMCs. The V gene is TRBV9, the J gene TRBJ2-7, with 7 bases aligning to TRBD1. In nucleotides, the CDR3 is TGTGCCAGCAGCGTAGGGGCCGACAGGGCCGGGGAGCAGTACTTC. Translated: CASSVGADRAGEQYF.